The text below deals with one T cell receptor beta chain. The table came from immunoSEQ multiplex PCR; TCRdb's copy has only in-frame clones and leaves some out. Of around 170,000 clones in the sample, over 90% were seen once. The data stem from a study of T cell responses to AZD1222 COVID-19 vaccine. The V end was cut by 6 bases, the J end by 6 bases, with 12 bases between. Germline lookup yields CDR1 SGHVS and CDR2 FQNEAQ. The CDR3 is 14 residues long. The sequence was obtained from an adult who received the AZD1222 COVID-19 vaccine. The sample in question was peripheral blood, obtained 28 days after the second AZD1222 dose. The chain carries TRBV7-8 and TRBJ1-6; D is possibly TRBD1 (6 bases). This chain's CDR3 is CASSSRGANSPLHF. CDR3 sequence (DNA): TGTGCCAGCAGTAGCAGGGGCGCTAATTCACCCCTCCACTTT.